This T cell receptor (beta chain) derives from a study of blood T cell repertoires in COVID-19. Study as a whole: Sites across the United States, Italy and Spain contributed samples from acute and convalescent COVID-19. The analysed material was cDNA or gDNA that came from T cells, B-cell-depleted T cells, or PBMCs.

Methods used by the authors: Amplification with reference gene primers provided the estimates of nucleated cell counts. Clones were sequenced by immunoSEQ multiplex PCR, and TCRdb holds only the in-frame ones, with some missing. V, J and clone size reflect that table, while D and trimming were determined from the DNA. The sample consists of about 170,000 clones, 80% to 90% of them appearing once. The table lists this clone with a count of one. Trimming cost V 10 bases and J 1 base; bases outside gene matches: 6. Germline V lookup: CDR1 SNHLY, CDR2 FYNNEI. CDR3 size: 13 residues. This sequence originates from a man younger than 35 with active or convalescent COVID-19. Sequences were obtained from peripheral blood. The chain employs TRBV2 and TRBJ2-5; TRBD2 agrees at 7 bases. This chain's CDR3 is CANGGGTQETQYF. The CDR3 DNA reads TGTGCCAACGGGGGAGGGACCCAAGAGACCCAGTACTTC.